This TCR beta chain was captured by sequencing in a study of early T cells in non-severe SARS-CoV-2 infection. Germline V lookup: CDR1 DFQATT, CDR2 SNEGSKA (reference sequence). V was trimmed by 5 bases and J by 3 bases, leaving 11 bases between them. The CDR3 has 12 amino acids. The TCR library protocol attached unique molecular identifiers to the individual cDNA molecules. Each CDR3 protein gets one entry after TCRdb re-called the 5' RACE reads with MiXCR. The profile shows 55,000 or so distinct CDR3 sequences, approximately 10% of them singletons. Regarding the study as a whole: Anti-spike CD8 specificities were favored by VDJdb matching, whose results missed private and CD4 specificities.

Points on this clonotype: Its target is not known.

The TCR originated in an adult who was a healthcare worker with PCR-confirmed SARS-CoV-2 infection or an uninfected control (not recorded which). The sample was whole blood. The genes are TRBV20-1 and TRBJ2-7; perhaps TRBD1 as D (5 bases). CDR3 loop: CSAPFQGYEQYF. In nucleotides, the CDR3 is TGCAGTGCTCCGTTTCAGGGCTACGAGCAGTACTTC.